These 7 T cell receptor beta chains came from one sample sequenced in a study of Ad26.COV2.S vaccination and SARS-CoV-2 variants. Treatment meaning: some 20 received Ad26.COV2.S at low or high dose, single or two shots; about 5 received placebo; per-sample allocation not given. Following the first vaccine or placebo injection, samples were taken on day 63. Only in-frame clones appear in the TCRdb table, and some are missing; sequencing was by immunoSEQ multiplex PCR. The sample comprises 410,000 or so clones, approximately 92% of which are singletons, and about 12% rests with the top ten. The input for sequencing was peripheral blood, taken in a trial of Ad26.COV2.S vaccine versus placebo. Source of these receptors: a person between 18 and 65 years old who received the Ad26.COV2.S COVID-19 vaccine or a placebo.

The chain links TRBV18 to TRBJ1-1; perhaps TRBD1 as D (6 bases). CDR3 length: 14 amino acids. V gave up 6 bases and J gave up 9 bases, with 20 bases separating them. Looked up from germline, CDR1 is KGHSH and CDR2 is LQKENI. The CDR3 reads CASSRTTGAGQAFF. In DNA, the CDR3 is TGTGCCAGCTCTCGCACTACGGGGGCGGGGCAAGCTTTCTTT.

The chain couples TRBV18 to TRBJ1-6, with TRBD1 identical over 7 bases. The CDR3 is made up of 16 amino acids. Germline-derived CDR1 and CDR2 are KGHSH and LQKENI. V was pared by 5 bases and J by 7 bases, with 11 bases of the junction left unmatched. This CDR3 is CASSSQQGTRNSPLHF. The CDR3 DNA reads as TGTGCCAGCTCATCTCAACAGGGGACAAGGAATTCACCCCTCCACTTT.

The chain joins TRBV7-2 to TRBJ2-7, with 7 bases identical to TRBD2. This CDR3 contains 17 residues. Losses at the gene ends were 0 bases for V and 3 bases for J; bases not matched to a gene: 11. Germline CDR1 reads SGHTA; CDR2 reads FQGNSA. Here the CDR3 DNA reads TGTGCCAGCAGCTTAGCGTCTAGCGGTTCTCCCATCTACGAGCAGTACTTC. Encoded protein: CASSLASSGSPIYEQYF.

This chain joins TRBV29-1 and TRBJ1-1; tentative D call: TRBD1 (5 bases). CDR3 length: 13 residues. The V end lost 6 bases, the J end lost 0 bases, and 11 bases lay between the germline ends. Germline assignment: CDR1 SQVTM and CDR2 ANQGSEA. The CDR3 is CSVMTALNTEAFF. CDR3 DNA sequence: TGCAGCGTGATGACAGCATTGAACACTGAAGCTTTCTTT.

This clone came up once. The sample contains more than one DNA sequence encoding this CDR3. This chain connects TRBV14 to TRBJ2-7; D not resolved. The germline V gene encodes CDR1 SGHDN and CDR2 FVKESK. V lost 3 bases and J 2 bases, leaving 2 bases between the germline ends. CDR3 length: 11 residues. CDR3 protein: CASSQTYEQYF. For the CDR3, the DNA is TGTGCCAGCAGCCAGACCTACGAGCAGTACTTC.

The rearrangement links TRBV2 to TRBJ1-2, with D tentatively TRBD1 (5 bases). CDR3 size: 14 residues. Deletions cut 7 bases from V and 0 bases from J, with 12 bases between. Germline V CDR1 and CDR2: SNHLY, FYNNEI. The CDR3 sequence: CASTVDRANYGYTF. DNA for the CDR3: TGTGCCAGCACCGTCGACAGAGCTAACTATGGCTACACCTTC.

The V call is TRBV29-1, the J call TRBJ2-1; D might be TRBD2 (6 bases). Germline assignment: CDR1 SQVTM and CDR2 ANQGSEA. The V end lost 3 bases, the J end lost 0 bases, and 18 bases lay between the germline ends. CDR3 size: 17 residues. The CDR3 DNA is TGCAGCGTTGATCCCAAGCTAGCGTGGAGCTCCTACAATGAGCAGTTCTTC. This translates into CSVDPKLAWSSYNEQFF.